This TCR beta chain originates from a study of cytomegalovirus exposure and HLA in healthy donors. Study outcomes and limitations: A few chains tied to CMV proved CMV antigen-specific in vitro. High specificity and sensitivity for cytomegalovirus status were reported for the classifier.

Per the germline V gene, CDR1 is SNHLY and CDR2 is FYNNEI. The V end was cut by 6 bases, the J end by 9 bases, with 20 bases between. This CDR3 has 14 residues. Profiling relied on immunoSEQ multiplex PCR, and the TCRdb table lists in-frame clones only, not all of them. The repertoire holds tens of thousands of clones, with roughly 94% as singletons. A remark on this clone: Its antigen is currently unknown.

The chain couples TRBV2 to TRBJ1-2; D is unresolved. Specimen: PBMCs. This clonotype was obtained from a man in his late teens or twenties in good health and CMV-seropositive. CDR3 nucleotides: TGTGCCAGCAGCTATACGGGGAGTCCCTCCCGCTACACCTTC. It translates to CASSYTGSPSRYTF.